This T cell receptor beta chain stems from a study of T cell responses to AZD1222 COVID-19 vaccine (dated by TCRdb to the early 2020s). The study in broad terms: TCR sequencing was performed for about 250 trial participants, of whom about 200 were given two doses of AZD1222 and around 26 were given two doses of MenACWY control vaccine. Trial participants were enrolled into age subgroups of 18-55, 56-69 and 70-plus years, which contained approximately 150, 28 and 58 TCR-sequenced participants, respectively.

The V and J ends are trimmed by 5 bases and 7 bases, leaving 18 bases between them. The CDR3 sequence holds 15 residues, the cysteine and phenylalanine included. The sequence is cut down to CDR3 DNA, 45 bases in frame from base 1. CDR1 and CDR2 (SGHAT, FQNNGV) derive from the germline V gene. The CDR3 regions of human TCRbeta chains were analyzed by immunosequencing. The paper's processing steps were these. TCRs in the repertoires were compared against a reference library of SARS-CoV-2-specific TCRs that had been generated with the MIRA antigen-specificity platform. Breadth was defined as the fraction of unique TCRs that were SARS-CoV-2-associated, and depth was defined as the fraction of total T cells that were SARS-CoV-2-associated. Using the MIRA data, each spike-specific TCR was mapped to the spike region that the TCR reacts to and placed in a CD4 or CD8 class. Log10-transformed breadth and depth values were compared by one-way ANOVA with Sidak's multiple comparisons tests. The clones in this table, taken by TCRdb from immuneACCESS, are in-frame only. Not every clone is retained; where verified, under half of the shortfall comes from an unresolved V gene, and the cause of the rest is unknown. That table furnishes V, J and clone size, whereas the DNA furnished D and trimming. This sample's table contains about 140,000 clones. About 2.3% of the sample is held by the ten biggest clonotypes.

Per the publication, the time point label means: baseline before first vaccination. Vaccinee samples came from UK trials COV001 and COV002, including a single-blind randomized controlled phase 2/3 trial of AZD1222 (ChAdOx1 nCoV-19) in healthy adults. For TCRbeta chain sequencing, PBMC samples were collected from trial participants at day 0 and at day 28 after the second dose. Regarding this clone: Its binding antigen is unknown.

Beyond this particular receptor, the publication reports: Because no day 14 peak-response samples were available, the repertoires could be characterized only after the peak T cell response. Reportedly, close to half of the unique spike-specific TCRs recognized epitopes lying outside the regions that are mutated in the B.1.351 and B.1.1.7 variants. Participants were mostly white British and included more females than males, and it was suggested by the authors that clonal diversity may have been underestimated. After two AZD1222 doses, both the breadth and the depth of spike-specific TCRs were significantly higher than at day 0 and than in MenACWY recipients. In the small 56-69-year group, the increase in depth fell short of significance, most likely because of low power. Only five to seven AZD1222 recipients were SARS-CoV-2 seropositive at baseline, limiting conclusions about previously exposed vaccinees. The whole spike protein was spanned by vaccine-associated CD4 TCRs, and dominant responses were seen in regions 160-218 and 743-854.

The material sequenced was peripheral blood. The TCR comes from an adult in good health. The V and J genes are TRBV11-2 and TRBJ2-4, with TRBD2 tentatively as D gene (7 bases match). The nucleotide sequence is given as TGTGCCAGCAGCCCCCTGAGGGGGGGTAGGAACATTCAGTACTTC. Its coded protein is CASSPLRGGRNIQYF.